The clone carrying this T cell receptor beta chain was detected ten times or more. The data derive from a study of T-cell reconstitution after alpha-beta-depleted transplantation in children. CDR3 size: 15 residues. Germline V gene sequence: CDR1 SGHTA, CDR2 FQGNSA. J lost 5 bases, V lost 0 bases, and 6 bases had no gene match. The TCRbeta library was prepared with unique molecular identifiers. In TCRdb, the PCR reads were re-called with MiXCR into one record per CDR3 protein. The sample includes approximately 83,000 distinct CDR3 sequences, about 8% of them seen just once. The specimen comprised PBMCs from the stem cell graft donor, sampled from the stem cell graft. The source of this sequence is a human donor who donated a stem cell graft to a child with congenital amegakaryocytic thrombocytopenia. This chain connects TRBV7-2 to TRBJ2-5; 7 nucleotides align to TRBD2. CDR3 bases: TGTGCCAGCAGCTTAGCGGATCGTAGCGGGGAGACCCAGTACTTC. This sequence encodes CASSLADRSGETQYF.